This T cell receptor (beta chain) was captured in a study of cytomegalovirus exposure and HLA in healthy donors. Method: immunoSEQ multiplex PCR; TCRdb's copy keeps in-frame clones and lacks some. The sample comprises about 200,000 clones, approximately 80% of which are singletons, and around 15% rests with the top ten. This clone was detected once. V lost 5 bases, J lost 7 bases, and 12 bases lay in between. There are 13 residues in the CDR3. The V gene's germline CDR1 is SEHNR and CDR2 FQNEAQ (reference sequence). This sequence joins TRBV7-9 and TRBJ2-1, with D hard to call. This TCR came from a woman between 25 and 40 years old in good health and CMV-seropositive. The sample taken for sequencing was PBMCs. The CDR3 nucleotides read TGTGCCAGCAGCCTAATTCCATGGAATGAGCAGTTCTTC. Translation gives CASSLIPWNEQFF. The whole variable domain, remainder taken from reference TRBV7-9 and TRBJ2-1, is DTGVSQNPRHKITKRGQNVTFRCDPISEHNRLYWYRQTLGQGPEFLTYFQNEAQLEKSRLLSDRFSAERPKGSFSTLEIQRTEQGDSAMYLCASSLIPWNEQFFGPGTRLTVL.